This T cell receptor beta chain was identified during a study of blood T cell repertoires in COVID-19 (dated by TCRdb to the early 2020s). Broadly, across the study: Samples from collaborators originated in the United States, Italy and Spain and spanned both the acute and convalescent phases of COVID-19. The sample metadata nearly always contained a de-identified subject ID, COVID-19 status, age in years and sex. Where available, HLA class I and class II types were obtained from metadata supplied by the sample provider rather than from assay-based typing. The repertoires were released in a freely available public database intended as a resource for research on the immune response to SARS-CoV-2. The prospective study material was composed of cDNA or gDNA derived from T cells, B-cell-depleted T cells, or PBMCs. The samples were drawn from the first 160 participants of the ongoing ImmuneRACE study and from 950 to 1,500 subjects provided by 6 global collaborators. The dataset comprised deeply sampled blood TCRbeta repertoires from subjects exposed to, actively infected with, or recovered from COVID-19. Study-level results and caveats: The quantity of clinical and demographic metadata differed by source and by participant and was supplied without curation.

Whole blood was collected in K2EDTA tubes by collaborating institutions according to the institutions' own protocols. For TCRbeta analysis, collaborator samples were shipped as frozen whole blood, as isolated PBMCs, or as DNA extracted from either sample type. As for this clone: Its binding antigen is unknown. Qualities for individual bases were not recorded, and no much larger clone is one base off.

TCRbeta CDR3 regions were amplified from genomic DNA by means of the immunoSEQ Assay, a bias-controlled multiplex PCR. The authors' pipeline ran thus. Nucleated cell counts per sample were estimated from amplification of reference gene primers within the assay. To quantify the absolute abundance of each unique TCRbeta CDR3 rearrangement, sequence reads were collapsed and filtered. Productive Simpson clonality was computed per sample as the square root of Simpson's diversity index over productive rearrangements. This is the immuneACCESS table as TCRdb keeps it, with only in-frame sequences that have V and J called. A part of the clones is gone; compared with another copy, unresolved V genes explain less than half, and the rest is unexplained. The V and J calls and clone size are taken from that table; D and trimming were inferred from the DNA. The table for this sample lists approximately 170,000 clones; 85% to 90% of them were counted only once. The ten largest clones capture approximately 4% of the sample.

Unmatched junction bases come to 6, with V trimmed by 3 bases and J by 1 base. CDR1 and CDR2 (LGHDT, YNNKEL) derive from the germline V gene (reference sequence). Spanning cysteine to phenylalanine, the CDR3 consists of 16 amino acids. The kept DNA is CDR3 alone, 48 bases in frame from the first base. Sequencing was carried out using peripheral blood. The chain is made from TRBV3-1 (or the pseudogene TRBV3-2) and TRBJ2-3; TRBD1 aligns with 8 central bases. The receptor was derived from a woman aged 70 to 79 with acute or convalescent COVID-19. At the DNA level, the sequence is TGTGCCAGCAGCCAGGCGGGGACAGGAGGCACAGATACGCAGTATTTT. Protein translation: CASSQAGTGGTDTQYF.